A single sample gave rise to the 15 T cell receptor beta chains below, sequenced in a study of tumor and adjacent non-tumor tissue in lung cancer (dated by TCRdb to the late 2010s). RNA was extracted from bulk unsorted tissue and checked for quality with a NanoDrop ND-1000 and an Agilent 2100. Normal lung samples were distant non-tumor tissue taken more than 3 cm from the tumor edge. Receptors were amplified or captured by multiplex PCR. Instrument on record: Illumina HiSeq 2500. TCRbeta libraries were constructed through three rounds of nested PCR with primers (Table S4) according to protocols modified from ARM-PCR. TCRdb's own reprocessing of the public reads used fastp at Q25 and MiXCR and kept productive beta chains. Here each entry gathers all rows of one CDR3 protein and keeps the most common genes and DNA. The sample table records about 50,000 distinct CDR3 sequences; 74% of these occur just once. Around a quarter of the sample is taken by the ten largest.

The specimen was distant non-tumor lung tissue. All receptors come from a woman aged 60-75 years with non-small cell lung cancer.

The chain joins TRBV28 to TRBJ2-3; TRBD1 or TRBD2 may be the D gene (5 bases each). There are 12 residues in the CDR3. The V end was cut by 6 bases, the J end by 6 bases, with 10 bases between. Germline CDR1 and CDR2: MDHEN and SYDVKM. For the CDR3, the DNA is TGTGCCAGCAGCAACGGGGCGGATACGCAGTATTTT. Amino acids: CASSNGADTQYF.

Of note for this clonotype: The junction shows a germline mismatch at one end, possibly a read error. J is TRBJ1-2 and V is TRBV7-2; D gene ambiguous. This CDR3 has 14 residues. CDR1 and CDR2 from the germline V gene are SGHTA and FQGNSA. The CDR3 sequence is CASSLQGLNYGYNF. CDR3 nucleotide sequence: TGTGCCAGCAGCTTGCAAGGGTTAAACTATGGCTACAATTTC.

Here the CDR3 reads CTNSGAGDTQYF. CDR3 coding DNA: TGTACCAATAGCGGGGCGGGAGATACGCAGTATTTT. J is TRBJ2-3 and V is TRBV6-6; 8 bases agree with TRBD2. CDR3 length equals 12 residues. CDR1 is MNHNY and CDR2 is SVGAGI in the germline V gene (reference sequence).

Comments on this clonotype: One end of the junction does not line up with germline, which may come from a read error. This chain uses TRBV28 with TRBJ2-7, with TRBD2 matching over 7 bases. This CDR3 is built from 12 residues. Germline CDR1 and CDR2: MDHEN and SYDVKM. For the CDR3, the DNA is TGTGCCAGCAGGCCATCAGCGGGATGGCTGTTCTTC. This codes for CASRPSAGWLFF.

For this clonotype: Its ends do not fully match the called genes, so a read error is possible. DNA for the CDR3: TGCCGCGCAATGAAGGACAGTTCGAGCACATATACGCAGTATTTT. Its protein is CRAMKDSSSTYTQYF. The rearrangement links TRBV29-1 to TRBJ2-3, with D possibly being TRBD1 (6 bases). CDR1 is SQVTM and CDR2 is ANQGSEA in the germline V gene. This CDR3 contains 15 residues.

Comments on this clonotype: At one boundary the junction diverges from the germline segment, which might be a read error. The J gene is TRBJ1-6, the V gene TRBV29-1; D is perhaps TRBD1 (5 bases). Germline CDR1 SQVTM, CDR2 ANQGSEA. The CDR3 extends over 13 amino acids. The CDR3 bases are TGCGGCGTTGACGGGGCAGGGAATTCATCCCTCCACTTT. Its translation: CGVDGAGNSSLHF.

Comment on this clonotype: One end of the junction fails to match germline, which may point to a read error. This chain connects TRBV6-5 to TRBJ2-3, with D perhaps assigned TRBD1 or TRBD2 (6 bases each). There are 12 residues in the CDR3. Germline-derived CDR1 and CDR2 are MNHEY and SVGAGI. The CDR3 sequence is CGSNGGIDTQYF. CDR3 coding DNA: TGTGGCAGCAACGGGGGCATAGATACGCAGTATTTT.

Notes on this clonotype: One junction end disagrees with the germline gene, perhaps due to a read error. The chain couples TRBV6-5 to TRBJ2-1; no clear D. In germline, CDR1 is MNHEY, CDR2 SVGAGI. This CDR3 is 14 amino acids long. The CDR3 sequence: CASSFDISYNEQSF. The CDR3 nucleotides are TGTGCTAGCAGTTTCGACATCTCCTACAATGAGCAGTCCTTC.

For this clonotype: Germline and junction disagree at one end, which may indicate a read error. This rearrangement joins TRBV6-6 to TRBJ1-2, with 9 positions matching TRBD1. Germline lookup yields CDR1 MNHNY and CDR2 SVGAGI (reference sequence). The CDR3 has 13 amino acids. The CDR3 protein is CASRDRGGAGYTF. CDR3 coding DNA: TGCGCCAGCAGAGACAGGGGGGGGGCTGGCTACACCTTC.

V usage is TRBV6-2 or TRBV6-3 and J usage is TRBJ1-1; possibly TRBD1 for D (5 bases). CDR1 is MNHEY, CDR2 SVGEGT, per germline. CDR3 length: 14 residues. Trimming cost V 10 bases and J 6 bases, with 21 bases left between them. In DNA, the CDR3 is TGTGCCAACAGATACTTGGGGGGGGTTCCTGAAGCTTTCTTT. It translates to CANRYLGGVPEAFF.

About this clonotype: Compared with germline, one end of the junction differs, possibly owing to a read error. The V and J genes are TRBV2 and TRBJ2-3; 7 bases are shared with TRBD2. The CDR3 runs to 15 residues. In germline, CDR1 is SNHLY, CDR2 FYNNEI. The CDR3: CASRLLATSTDMQYF. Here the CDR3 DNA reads TGTGCCAGCAGATTACTAGCGACTAGTACAGATATGCAGTATTTT.

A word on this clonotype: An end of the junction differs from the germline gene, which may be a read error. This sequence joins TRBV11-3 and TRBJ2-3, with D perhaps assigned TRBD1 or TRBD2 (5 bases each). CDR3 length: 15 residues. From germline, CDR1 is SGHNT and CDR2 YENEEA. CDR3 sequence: CASNSSGGLGDRQYF. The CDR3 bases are TGTGCCAGCAACTCCAGTGGGGGTCTAGGAGATAGGCAGTATTTT. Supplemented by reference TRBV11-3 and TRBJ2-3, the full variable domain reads EAGVVQSPRYKIIEKKQPVAFWCNPISGHNTLYWYLQNLGQGPELLIRYENEEAVDDSQLPKDRFSAERLKGVDSTLKIQPAELGDSAVYLCASNSSGGLGDRQYFGPGTRLTVL.

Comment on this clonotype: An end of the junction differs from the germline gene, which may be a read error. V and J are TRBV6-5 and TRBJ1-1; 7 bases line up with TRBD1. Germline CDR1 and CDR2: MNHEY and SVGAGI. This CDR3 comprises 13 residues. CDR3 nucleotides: TGCGCCAGCAGTCGGGACAGCCCTAGTGAAGCTTTCTTT. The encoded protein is CASSRDSPSEAFF.

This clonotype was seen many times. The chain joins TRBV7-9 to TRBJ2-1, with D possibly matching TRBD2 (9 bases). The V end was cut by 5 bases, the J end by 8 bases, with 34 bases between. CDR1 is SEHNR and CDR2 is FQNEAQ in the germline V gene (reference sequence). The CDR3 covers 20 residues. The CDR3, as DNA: TGTGCCAGCAGCCCTTCACCGGGACAGGCTAGCGGGGTCGGAATTCATGAGCAGTTCTTC. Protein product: CASSPSPGQASGVGIHEQFF.

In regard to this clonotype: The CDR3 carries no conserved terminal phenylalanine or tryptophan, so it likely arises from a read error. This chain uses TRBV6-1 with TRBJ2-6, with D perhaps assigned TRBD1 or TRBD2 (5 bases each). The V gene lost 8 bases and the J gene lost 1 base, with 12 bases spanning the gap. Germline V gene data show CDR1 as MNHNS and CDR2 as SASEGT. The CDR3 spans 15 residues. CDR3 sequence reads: CASCTEGSGANVLTL. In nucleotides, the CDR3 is TGTGCCAGCTGTACCGAGGGGTCTGGGGCCAACGTCCTGACTTTA.